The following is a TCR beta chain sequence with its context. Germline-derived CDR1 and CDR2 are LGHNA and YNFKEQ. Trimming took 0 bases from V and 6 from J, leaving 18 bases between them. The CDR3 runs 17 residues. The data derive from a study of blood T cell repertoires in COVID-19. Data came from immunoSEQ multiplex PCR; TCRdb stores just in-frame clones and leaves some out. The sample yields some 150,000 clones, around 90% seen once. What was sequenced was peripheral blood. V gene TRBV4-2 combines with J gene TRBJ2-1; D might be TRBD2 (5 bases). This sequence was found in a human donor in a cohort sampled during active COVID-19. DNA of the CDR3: TGTGCCAGCAGCCAAGAGGGAATCGAGGGAGAACCCAATGAGCAGTTCTTC. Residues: CASSQEGIEGEPNEQFF.